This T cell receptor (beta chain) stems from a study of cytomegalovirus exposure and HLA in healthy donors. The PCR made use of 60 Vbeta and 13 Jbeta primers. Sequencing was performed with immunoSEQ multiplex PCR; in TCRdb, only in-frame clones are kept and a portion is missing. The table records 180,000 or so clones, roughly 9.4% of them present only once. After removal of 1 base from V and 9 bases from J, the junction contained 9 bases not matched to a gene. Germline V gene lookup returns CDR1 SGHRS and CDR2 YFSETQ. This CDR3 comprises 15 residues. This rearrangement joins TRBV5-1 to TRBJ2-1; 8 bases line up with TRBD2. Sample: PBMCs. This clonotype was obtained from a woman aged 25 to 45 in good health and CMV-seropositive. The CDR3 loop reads CASSLYAGGLAEQFF. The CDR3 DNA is TGCGCCAGCAGCTTGTACGCGGGAGGTCTTGCTGAGCAGTTCTTC.